This T cell receptor (beta chain) was sequenced in a study of CD8+CD57+ T cells in acquired aplastic anemia. Study-level information: When averaged, DNA from sorted CD4+ and CD8+ cells came to about 3 ug.

Study observations and caveats: The study found no significant CD8+ Simpson's diversity difference between patients and controls. Patients and controls shared fewer than 30 CD8+ CDR3 sequences.

Profiling that covered TCR beta VDJ and CDR3 relied on genomic DNA as its template. MiXCR, run by TCRdb on the reads, gives a single entry per CDR3 protein. The sample lists about 150,000 distinct CDR3 sequences; about 50% were seen once. V trimming: 4 bases; J trimming: 7 bases; junction bases outside the gene matches: 2. The CDR3 runs to 14 residues. The germline V gene encodes CDR1 SNHLY and CDR2 FYNNEI. Concerning this clonotype: No antigen is known for it.

Whoever was chosen for sequencing had shown CD8+CD57+ cell expansion by flow cytometry. Sequenced input: sorted CD4+, CD8+, or CD8+CD57+ T cells (not recorded which) from PBMCs. The sequence was collected from a human donor with aplastic anemia. J is TRBJ1-6 and V is TRBV2; 9 nucleotides match TRBD1. The CDR3 loop is CASSGGTGNSPLHF. The CDR3 DNA reads as TGTGCCAGCAGTGGCGGGACAGGGAATTCACCCCTCCACTTT.